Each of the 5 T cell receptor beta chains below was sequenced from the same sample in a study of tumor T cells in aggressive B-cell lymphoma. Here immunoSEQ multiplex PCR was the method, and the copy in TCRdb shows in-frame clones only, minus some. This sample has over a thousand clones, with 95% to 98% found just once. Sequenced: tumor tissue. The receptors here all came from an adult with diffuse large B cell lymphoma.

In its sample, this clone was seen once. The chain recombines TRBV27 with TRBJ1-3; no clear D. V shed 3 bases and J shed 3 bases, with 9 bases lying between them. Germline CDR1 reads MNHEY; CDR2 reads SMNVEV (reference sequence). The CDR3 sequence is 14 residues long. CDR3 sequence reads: CASSLAGRGNTIYF. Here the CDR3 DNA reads TGTGCCAGCAGTTTGGCAGGCCGTGGAAACACCATATATTTT.

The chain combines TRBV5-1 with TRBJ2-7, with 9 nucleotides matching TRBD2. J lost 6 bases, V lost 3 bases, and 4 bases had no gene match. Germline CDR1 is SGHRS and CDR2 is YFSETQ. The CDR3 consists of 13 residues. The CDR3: CASSSGTSREQYF. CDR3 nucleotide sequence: TGCGCCAGCAGCTCCGGGACTAGCCGCGAGCAGTACTTC.

This CDR3 reads CASSVDGDTEAFF. The CDR3 nucleotides are TGTGCCAGCAGCGTAGACGGGGACACTGAAGCTTTCTTT. This chain uses TRBV9 with TRBJ1-1; D remains unclear. CDR1 is SGDLS and CDR2 is YYNGEE in the germline V gene. V dropped 0 bases and J dropped 3 bases, with 6 bases sitting between them. The CDR3 is 13 residues long.

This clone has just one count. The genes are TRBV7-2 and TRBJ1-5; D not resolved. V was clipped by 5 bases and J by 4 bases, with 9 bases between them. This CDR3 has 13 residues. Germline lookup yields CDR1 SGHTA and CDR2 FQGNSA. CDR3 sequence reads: CASSRTQNQPQHF. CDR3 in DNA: TGTGCCAGCAGCCGAACACAGAATCAGCCCCAGCATTTT.

This CDR3 is CASSSSDRGIIETQYF. In nucleotides, the CDR3 is TGTGCCAGTAGTTCCTCCGACAGGGGCATAATTGAGACCCAGTACTTC. The rearrangement links TRBV19 to TRBJ2-5, with 8 bases aligning to TRBD1. CDR1 and CDR2 (germline): LNHDA, SQIVND (reference sequence). With V trimmed by 5 bases and J by 5 bases, 13 bases remained unmatched. The CDR3 length is 16 residues.